The TCR beta chain under discussion was sequenced for a study of shared T cell receptors in the human thymus. As concerns this clone: This sample includes further DNA sequences coding for the same CDR3.

Sequencing was performed with immunoSEQ multiplex PCR; in TCRdb, only in-frame clones are kept and a portion is missing. The data hold hundreds of thousands of clones, with 88% observed a single time. CDR1 and CDR2 (germline): MNHEY, SVGAGI. After removal of 3 bases from V and 4 bases from J, the junction contained 8 bases not matched to a gene. The CDR3 consists of 16 residues. This sample was also put to use in a study of human thymus T cells. That source reports: Healthy Finnish infants undergoing corrective surgery for congenital heart defects were used as donors. Thymic TCR repertoires of unrelated people reportedly overlapped highly.

V gene TRBV6-5 combines with J gene TRBJ2-1, with 8 nucleotides matching TRBD1. Sample: thymocytes. The TCR comes from a boy under three years old with a congenital heart defect. The chain's CDR3 is CASSYSGQGAYNEQFF. The CDR3 bases are TGTGCCAGCAGTTATTCAGGACAGGGAGCGTACAATGAGCAGTTCTTC.